This T cell receptor beta chain derives from a study of T cell repertoires in ileal Crohn's disease. Each sample's TCRB immunosequencing used roughly 500 nanograms of biopsy DNA. Sequencing used immunoSEQ multiplex PCR; TCRdb keeps in-frame clones, though not all of them. The data show tens of thousands of clones, roughly 75% seen once. A remark on this clone: The antigen remains undetermined.

Points from the study as a whole: Clonality above 26.8% at surgery always came with endoscopic recurrence. Sorted CD8 T cells held more high-frequency clones than CD4. Compared with non-smokers, active smokers at surgery showed more clonal expansions.

Germline V CDR1 and CDR2: LNHDA, SQIVND (reference sequence). The CDR3 spans 16 residues. V dropped 1 base and J dropped 6 bases, with 19 bases sitting between them. This sequence was found in an adult with Crohn's disease. Sequenced material: ileal tissue. The chain employs TRBV19 and TRBJ2-7; a possible D gene is TRBD2 (6 bases). CDR3 sequence (DNA): TGTGCCAGTAGTATAGTCTTTCGGCTAGCGCGTCTCGAGCAGTACTTC. It codes for CASSIVFRLARLEQYF. Full variable domain (outside the CDR3, taken from reference TRBV19 and TRBJ2-7): DGGITQSPKYLFRKEGQNVTLSCEQNLNHDAMYWYRQDPGQGLRLIYYSQIVNDFQKGDIAEGYSVSREKKESFPLTVTSAQKNPTAFYLCASSIVFRLARLEQYFGPGTRLTVT.